These 20 T cell receptor beta chains originate from one sample sequenced in a study of blood T cell repertoires in COVID-19. Repertoires were generated with immunoSEQ multiplex PCR, while TCRdb's copy carries only in-frame clones and drops some. In the table there are some 320,000 clones, around 84% of which are singletons. The sequenced sample was PBMCs or T cells enriched from blood (not recorded which). The receptors come from a woman aged 30 to 39 who had been exposed to COVID-19.

The rearrangement links TRBV5-1 to TRBJ1-1, with a weak D call TRBD1 (6 bases). The CDR3 consists of 13 residues. Germline CDR1 is SGHRS and CDR2 is YFSETQ. The ends were cut back, 6 bases at V and 5 bases at J, with 14 bases in the middle. CDR3 residues: CASMAQGGTEAFF. The DNA for the CDR3 is TGCGCCAGCATGGCACAGGGCGGGACTGAAGCTTTCTTT.

The chain's CDR3 is CASSLRQATNEKLFF. Written as DNA, the CDR3 is TGTGCCAGCTCTCTCAGACAGGCAACTAATGAAAAACTGTTTTTT. V and J are TRBV18 and TRBJ1-4, with D tentatively TRBD1 (6 bases). V was cut by 6 bases and J by 0 bases, with 11 bases left in between. The CDR3 has 15 residues. Germline V CDR1 and CDR2: KGHSH, LQKENI.

This chain joins TRBV7-2 and TRBJ1-2; 8 bases match TRBD1. Germline trimming cut 5 bases from V and 1 base from J; bases unmatched to any gene: 6. This CDR3 has 15 amino acids. Germline-derived CDR1 and CDR2 are SGHTA and FQGNSA. For the CDR3, the DNA is TGTGCCAGCAGCCAAGCAACAGGGGGTAACTATGGCTACACCTTC. Amino acid sequence: CASSQATGGNYGYTF.

The chain recombines TRBV7-9 with TRBJ1-1; 9 positions agree with TRBD1. CDR1 is SEHNR and CDR2 is FQNEAQ in the germline V gene (reference sequence). There are 16 residues in the CDR3. J was trimmed by 3 bases and V by 5 bases; bases with no gene match: 10. In DNA form, the CDR3 reads TGTGCCAGCAGCCTCTCGGGGACAGGGCTGGACACTGAAGCTTTCTTT. Translated: CASSLSGTGLDTEAFF.

The rearrangement uses TRBV2 and TRBJ1-5; D is uncertain. Germline CDR1 and CDR2: SNHLY and FYNNEI. CDR3 length equals 13 residues. The ends were cut back, 3 bases at V and 9 bases at J, with 12 bases in the middle. CDR3 loop: CASSDEVSRPQHF. CDR3 nucleotides: TGTGCCAGCAGTGATGAGGTTTCGAGGCCCCAGCATTTT.

This chain links TRBV2 with TRBJ2-1; TRBD2 is a possible D gene (5 bases). Germline lookup yields CDR1 SNHLY and CDR2 FYNNEI. The ends were cut back, 5 bases at V and 7 bases at J, with 12 bases in the middle. The CDR3 consists of 13 residues. CDR3 coding DNA: TGTGCCAGCAGTCGGACTCGAACTAATGAGCAGTTCTTC. It translates to CASSRTRTNEQFF.

The CDR3 sequence: CASSPDRGKGYTF. CDR3 DNA sequence: TGTGCCAGCAGTCCGGACAGGGGAAAAGGCTACACCTTC. The chain joins TRBV12-3 or TRBV12-4 to TRBJ1-2; 9 bases fit TRBD1. This CDR3 is built from 13 residues. V dropped 5 bases and J dropped 8; count of bases not matched to a gene: 6.

Note on this clone: It may be a read error: a sequence one base away is much more abundant. The gene calls are TRBV9 and TRBJ1-4; 7 bases map to TRBD1. Germline V gene lookup returns CDR1 SGDLS and CDR2 YYNGEE. This CDR3 region has 14 residues. The J segment lost 1 base and the V segment lost 3 bases, leaving 0 bases of the junction unmatched. The CDR3 region has the DNA TGTGCCAGCAGCGCAGGGGGAACTAATGAAAAACTGTTTTTT. It yields the protein CASSAGGTNEKLFF.

The sample holds one count of this clone. The chain employs TRBV2 and TRBJ2-2, with no clear D. The CDR3 is made up of 14 amino acids. V lost 5 bases to trimming and J lost 4 bases, with 11 bases between them. From germline, CDR1 is SNHLY and CDR2 FYNNEI. The CDR3 coding sequence is TGTGCCAGCAGTTGGAGCCAGACCACCGGGGAGCTGTTTTTT. Its protein product is CASSWSQTTGELFF.

This sequence joins TRBV7-3 and TRBJ1-2; no clear D. This CDR3 has 13 residues. V was trimmed by 2 bases and J by 2 bases, leaving 6 bases between them. Germline V gene lookup returns CDR1 SGHTA and CDR2 FQGTGA. The CDR3 loop reads CASSLEHNYGYTF. The CDR3 DNA is TGTGCCAGCAGCTTAGAACACAACTATGGCTACACCTTC.

The V call is TRBV7-2, the J call TRBJ2-7, with TRBD2 matching 10 bases. The CDR3 runs to 18 residues. V lost 6 bases to trimming and J lost 5 bases; unmatched junction nucleotides: 19. Germline CDR1 and CDR2: SGHTA and FQGNSA. In DNA form, the CDR3 reads TGTGCCAGCAGTACCATTATTGAAGTAGCGGGAGGTAGGGACGAGCAGTACTTC. Protein sequence: CASSTIIEVAGGRDEQYF.

This chain joins TRBV2 and TRBJ1-3, with D possibly TRBD1 on 6 matching bases. V dropped 2 bases and J dropped 4 bases, with 12 bases sitting between them. The length of the CDR3 is 15 residues. CDR1 is SNHLY and CDR2 is FYNNEI in the germline V gene. DNA for the CDR3: TGTGCCAGCAGTGAAATGGCAGGGGACGGAAACACCATATATTTT. As protein: CASSEMAGDGNTIYF.

As DNA, the CDR3 is TGCGCCAGCAGCCCAGCAGGGGGCGGGTATGGCTACACCTTC. It yields the protein CASSPAGGGYGYTF. The rearrangement joins TRBV5-1 to TRBJ1-2, with 8 bases aligning to TRBD1. This CDR3 is built from 14 residues. Germline loops: CDR1 SGHRS, CDR2 YFSETQ. V lost 4 bases and J lost 5; bases outside the gene matches: 7.

The chain carries TRBV5-8 and TRBJ1-2, with 7 bases fitting TRBD1. The V gene end was trimmed by 4 bases and the J gene end by 4 bases; junction bases not matched to a gene: 7. This CDR3 contains 14 residues. Per the germline V gene, CDR1 is SGHTS and CDR2 is YDEGEE. CDR3 nucleotide sequence: TGTGCCAGCAGCGAGGGGACAGCCCCCTATGGCTACACCTTC. As protein: CASSEGTAPYGYTF.

The rearrangement links TRBV10-3 to TRBJ2-5, with 10 bases that match TRBD2. J gave up 5 bases and V 5 bases, and 5 bases lay outside the gene matches. Germline lookup yields CDR1 ENHRY and CDR2 SYGVKD. The CDR3 extends over 14 amino acids. The CDR3 here is CAISKRGGPETQYF. The DNA for the CDR3 is TGTGCCATCAGTAAGCGGGGGGGCCCTGAGACCCAGTACTTC.

The V call is TRBV3-1 (or the pseudogene TRBV3-2), the J call TRBJ1-4, with a tentative D call TRBD1 (5 bases). The germline gives CDR1 LGHDT, CDR2 YNNKEL (reference sequence). Trimming stripped 9 bases from V and 7 bases from J, with 15 bases between. This CDR3 region has 13 residues. The CDR3 DNA is TGTGCCAGTATGCAGTTGGGGGGTGAAAAACTGTTTTTT. Its protein is CASMQLGGEKLFF.

The rearrangement links TRBV21-1 to TRBJ1-6; TRBD1 is the table's D call and was not checked against the DNA. TRBV21-1 is listed as a pseudogene. The CDR3 totals 19 residues. The CDR3 is CASSPFPDREEPYNSPLHF. Written as DNA, the CDR3 is TGTGCCAGCAGCCCTTTCCCTGACAGGGAAGAGCCCTATAATTCACCCCTCCACTTT.

This chain connects TRBV10-2 to TRBJ2-4; 8 nucleotides align to TRBD1. The CDR3 is made up of 13 amino acids. The ends lost 6 bases at V and 6 bases at J; junction bases unmatched: 4. Per germline, CDR1 WSHSY and CDR2 SAAADI. The DNA for the CDR3 is TGCGCCAGCAGCAACGACAGGGGAAACATTCAGTACTTC. This sequence encodes CASSNDRGNIQYF.

The chain is built from TRBV5-1 and TRBJ2-7; the D is unclear. The ends were cut back, 5 bases at V and 4 bases at J, with 19 bases in the middle. The CDR3 has 15 amino acids. Germline-derived CDR1 and CDR2 are SGHRS and YFSETQ. The CDR3 DNA is TGCGCCAGCAGTTCGGTCCCCTCGGGTCGGTACGAGCAGTACTTC. It encodes CASSSVPSGRYEQYF. The complete variable domain, with remaining parts taken from reference TRBV5-1 and TRBJ2-7, reads KAGVTQTPRYLIKTRGQQVTLSCSPISGHRSVSWYQQTPGQGLQFLFEYFSETQRNKGNFPGRFSGRQFSNSRSEMNVSTLELGDSALYLCASSSVPSGRYEQYFGPGTRLTVT.

V and J are TRBV7-3 and TRBJ2-7, with TRBD1 as a possible D gene (6 bases). The V gene's germline CDR1 is SGHTA and CDR2 FQGTGA. V lost 1 base, J lost 1 base, and 26 bases lay in between. This CDR3 is built from 20 residues. The CDR3 bases are TGTGCCAGCAGCTTAAAAATTCCCCTCCTCGACAGGAACAAATCCTACGAGCAGTACTTC. Translated: CASSLKIPLLDRNKSYEQYF.